These 18 T cell receptor beta chains were all obtained from the same sample, sequenced in a study of blood T cell repertoires in COVID-19. The data were produced by immunoSEQ multiplex PCR, yet TCRdb's version contains in-frame clones alone and is incomplete. The table records 59,000 or so clones, roughly 78% of them present only once. Specimen: peripheral blood. These receptors were taken from a man aged 60 to 69 with acute or convalescent COVID-19.

There are a few counts of this clone. The CDR3 reads CASSGRQGPNSPLHF. CDR3 DNA sequence: TGTGCCAGCAGCGGGCGACAGGGGCCAAATTCACCCCTCCACTTT. V is TRBV9 and J is TRBJ1-6; 8 nucleotides agree with TRBD1. The CDR3 is made up of 15 amino acids. Germline V gene data show CDR1 as SGDLS and CDR2 as YYNGEE. The trim removed 3 bases at V and 7 bases at J, leaving 6 bases unmatched.

This clone was picked up one time. The J gene is TRBJ2-2, the V gene TRBV5-6; D is undetermined. Germline CDR1 and CDR2: SGHDT and YYEEEE. V lost 1 base and J lost 4, with 11 bases in between. This CDR3 region has 15 residues. The CDR3 protein is CASSLIPPGTGELFF. DNA for the CDR3: TGTGCCAGCAGCTTGATTCCTCCGGGCACCGGGGAGCTGTTTTTT.

J is TRBJ2-7 and V is TRBV6-6; 9 bases line up with TRBD1. The CDR3 length is 14 residues. Germline V gene lookup returns CDR1 MNHNY and CDR2 SVGAGI (reference sequence). The V gene end was trimmed by 6 bases and the J gene end by 3 bases; junction bases not matched to a gene: 6. The CDR3 sequence is CASRRDRAIYEQYF. The CDR3 DNA sequence: TGTGCCAGCAGAAGGGACAGGGCCATCTACGAGCAGTACTTC.

This chain connects TRBV20-1 to TRBJ2-1; D remains unclear. This CDR3 region has 13 residues. Trimming shortened V by 3 bases and J by 9 bases, and 15 bases separated the two germline ends. In germline, CDR1 is DFQATT, CDR2 SNEGSKA (reference sequence). In DNA form, the CDR3 reads TGCAGTGCTAGTTACCCAGAGGTAATTGAGCAGTTCTTC. Translation: CSASYPEVIEQFF.

This rearrangement joins TRBV10-3 to TRBJ2-6, with 7 bases fitting TRBD1. Germline trimming cut 6 bases from V and 0 bases from J; bases unmatched to any gene: 5. The CDR3 has 16 residues. Germline V CDR1 and CDR2: ENHRY, SYGVKD. The CDR3 spells CAISPGTDSGANVLTF. CDR3 DNA: TGTGCCATCAGCCCCGGGACAGACTCTGGGGCCAACGTCCTGACTTTC.

The genes are TRBV24-1 and TRBJ1-2; the D gene is possibly TRBD1 (5 bases). V was pared by 5 bases and J by 3 bases, with 9 bases between. The CDR3 has 13 residues. Germline V gives CDR1 KGHDR, CDR2 SFDVKD. The CDR3 DNA reads TGTGCCACCAGTGCGTCGGGGGACTATGGCTACACCTTC. Its protein product is CATSASGDYGYTF.

CDR3 amino acids: CASTPDRAGTEAFF. For the CDR3, the DNA is TGTGCCAGTACCCCGGACAGGGCGGGCACTGAAGCTTTCTTT. The gene calls are TRBV19 and TRBJ1-1; 8 bases are shared with TRBD1. Unmatched junction bases numbered 8, after V lost 7 bases and J lost 4 bases. Germline CDR1 and CDR2: LNHDA and SQIVND (reference sequence). This CDR3 comprises 14 residues.

In this sample, this clone turned up a few times. This chain joins TRBV10-3 and TRBJ1-2; D call uncertain. The germline V gene has CDR1 ENHRY and CDR2 SYGVKD. V was cut by 5 bases and J by 3 bases, with 19 bases left in between. The CDR3 runs to 16 residues. This CDR3 reads CAISTYGAYRDYGYTF. The CDR3 DNA reads TGTGCCATCAGTACTTACGGAGCCTATCGGGACTATGGCTACACCTTC.

CDR3 amino acids: CASSLSLANEQFF. The CDR3 DNA reads as TGTGCCAGCAGCTTAAGCCTAGCTAATGAGCAGTTCTTC. The chain carries TRBV7-8 and TRBJ2-1; a possible D gene is TRBD2 (5 bases). Germline CDR1 reads SGHVS; CDR2 reads FQNEAQ. V gave up 2 bases and J gave up 7 bases, with 9 bases separating them. The CDR3 loop spans 13 amino acids. Full variable domain (missing parts from reference TRBV7-8 and TRBJ2-1): GAGVSQSPRYKVAKRGQDVALRCDPISGHVSLFWYQQALGQGPEFLTYFQNEAQLDKSGLPSDRFFAERPEGSVSTLKIQRTQQEDSAVYLCASSLSLANEQFFGPGTRLTVL.

The V and J genes are TRBV5-3 and TRBJ2-1; 8 bases map to TRBD2. TRBV5-3 is reported as an ORF; its role is uncertain. Trimming at V came to 5 bases and at J to 4 bases, leaving 17 bases not matched to a gene. The CDR3 is 18 amino acids. CDR3 in DNA: TGTGCCAGAAGTAACCCGACGGGAGGGGGTGGGGCTTACAATGAGCAGTTCTTC. Encoded protein: CARSNPTGGGGAYNEQFF.

The gene calls are TRBV19 and TRBJ1-5; TRBD1 agrees at 8 bases. Unmatched junction bases numbered 2, after V lost 5 bases and J lost 2 bases. This CDR3 comprises 14 residues. Germline-derived CDR1 and CDR2 are LNHDA and SQIVND (reference sequence). CDR3 protein: CASSGQGGNQPQHF. CDR3 DNA sequence: TGTGCCAGTAGTGGACAGGGCGGCAATCAGCCCCAGCATTTT.

The V call is TRBV19, the J call TRBJ2-3; TRBD1 matches 10 bases. CDR1 is LNHDA and CDR2 is SQIVND in the germline V gene (reference sequence). The CDR3 totals 16 residues. After removal of 6 bases from V and 3 bases from J, the junction contained 9 bases not matched to a gene. The CDR3 DNA follows: TGTGCCAGTAGGATACAGACAGGGGGCGGAACAGATACGCAGTATTTT. It specifies CASRIQTGGGTDTQYF.

This rearrangement joins TRBV7-2 to TRBJ2-1; TRBD2 matches at 9 bases. The CDR3 totals 16 residues. J was trimmed by 8 bases and V by 7 bases; bases with no gene match: 15. Germline-derived CDR1 and CDR2 are SGHTA and FQGNSA. Here the CDR3 reads CASTWSSGSVQDEQFF. The CDR3 DNA reads TGTGCCAGCACCTGGAGTAGCGGGAGTGTTCAGGATGAGCAGTTCTTC.

The chain recombines TRBV19 with TRBJ2-5, with 8 bases lining up with TRBD1. CDR1 is LNHDA and CDR2 is SQIVND in the germline V gene (reference sequence). Germline trimming cut 4 bases from V and 4 bases from J; bases unmatched to any gene: 5. This CDR3 has 14 residues. CDR3 bases: TGTGCCAGTAGTACCAGGGGGCCGGCAGAGACCCAGTACTTC. Translated: CASSTRGPAETQYF.

There are a few counts of this clone. V gene TRBV7-6 combines with J gene TRBJ2-6; 8 bases fit TRBD1. The CDR3 is 17 amino acids. Looked up from germline, CDR1 is SGHVS and CDR2 is FNYEAQ. Germline trimming cut 5 bases from V and 1 base from J; bases unmatched to any gene: 7. The CDR3 bases are TGTGCCAGCAGCCCGACAGGGGAACCGTCTGGGGCCAACGTCCTGACTTTC. It encodes CASSPTGEPSGANVLTF. Variable domain in full (rest from reference TRBV7-6 and TRBJ2-6): GAGVSQSPRYKVTKRGQDVALRCDPISGHVSLYWYRQALGQGPEFLTYFNYEAQQDKSGLPNDRFSAERPEGSISTLTIQRTEQRDSAMYRCASSPTGEPSGANVLTFGAGSRLTVL.

The gene calls are TRBV18 and TRBJ1-1; D is uncertain. CDR1 and CDR2 (germline): KGHSH, LQKENI. Trimming removed 0 bases from V and 0 bases from J, with 8 bases in between. CDR3 length: 15 amino acids. The CDR3 nucleotides read TGTGCCAGCTCACCACCGAACAGACTGAACACTGAAGCTTTCTTT. It encodes CASSPPNRLNTEAFF. Full variable domain (remainder filled in from reference TRBV18 and TRBJ1-1): NAGVMQNPRHLVRRRGQEARLRCSPMKGHSHVYWYRQLPEEGLKFMVYLQKENIIDESGMPKERFSAEFPKEGPSILRIQQVVRGDSAAYFCASSPPNRLNTEAFFGQGTRLTVV.

This clone was seen only a few times. The chain employs TRBV30 and TRBJ1-5; D unclear. V lost 0 bases to trimming and J lost 2 bases, with 5 bases between them. Germline V gene sequence: CDR1 GTSNPN, CDR2 SVGIG (reference sequence). The CDR3 is made up of 13 amino acids. The CDR3 DNA sequence: TGTGCCTGGAGTGTACTGGGCAATCAGCCCCAGCATTTT. Amino acids: CAWSVLGNQPQHF.

The rearrangement uses TRBV6-2 or TRBV6-3 and TRBJ2-2; the D is unclear. In germline, CDR1 is MNHEY, CDR2 SVGEGT. V gave up 6 bases and J gave up 5 bases, with 7 bases separating them. This CDR3 is built from 12 residues. CDR3 sequence reads: CASSLLTGELFF. Written as DNA, the CDR3 is TGTGCCAGCAGCCTACTGACCGGGGAGCTGTTTTTT.